This entry concerns a single T cell receptor (beta chain). This sample was taken from a study of blood T cell repertoires in COVID-19. Germline V lookup: CDR1 ENHRY, CDR2 SYGVKD. This CDR3 has 15 residues. Trimming stripped 0 bases from V and 0 bases from J, with 9 bases between. Generated by immunoSEQ multiplex PCR, the TCRdb table keeps only in-frame clones and is missing some. The table includes just under 250,000 clones, more than 85% detected once. Sequencing used PBMCs or T cells enriched from blood (not recorded which). The sequence was collected from a woman aged 30 to 39 who had recovered from COVID-19. The V call is TRBV10-3, the J call TRBJ2-7; a possible D gene is TRBD2 (5 bases). The CDR3 DNA follows: TGTGCCATCAGTGAGTCGATAGGGAGCTCCTACGAGCAGTACTTC. It codes for CAISESIGSSYEQYF.